This section outlines one T cell receptor (beta chain) sequence together with its context. The source of the sample is a study of blood T cells in healthy people across ages. The authors ran a second PCR of about 6 to 11 cycles using a sample-barcoded 5' primer and a J-beta primer mix. Via MiXCR, TCRdb re-called the 5' RACE reads, giving one row per CDR3 protein. The sample consists of some 760,000 distinct CDR3 sequences, around 25% of them appearing once. Per germline, CDR1 MNHEY and CDR2 SVGAGI. The CDR3 totals 17 residues. Trimming took 2 bases from V and 0 from J, leaving 16 bases between them. The same data also contributed to another study, on T cells of mothers and their children. That work states: Persisting microchimeric T cell clones went undetected.

This chain uses TRBV6-5 with TRBJ1-2; D not resolved. The sequenced sample was blood. This sequence originates from a boy aged 5-17 years in good health. CDR3 sequence (DNA): TGTGCCAGCAGTTACGGAAGTGGTCTTACTACTAACTATGGCTACACCTTC. Translation: CASSYGSGLTTNYGYTF.